Here is one TCR beta chain with its context. What it recognizes is unknown. These data belong to a study of radiation and T cells in renal cell carcinoma. Study results and caveats: Pretreatment tumor biopsies were lacking, so baseline clonotypes are unknown. In blood, top tumor clones expanded by 2 weeks, shrinking by 4.

This CDR3 is built from 14 residues. The ends lost 3 bases at V and 8 bases at J; junction bases unmatched: 8. Germline values: CDR1 SNHLY, CDR2 FYNNEI. Time point meaning: baseline pretreatment blood. Stated treatment: 15 Gy SBRT to primary tumor, nephrectomy 4 weeks later. Clear cell pathology was present in this patient's renal cell carcinoma. Profiling relied on immunoSEQ multiplex PCR, and the TCRdb table lists in-frame clones only, not all of them. The sample has some 50,000 clones, around 83% seen once. The source was blood, collected from a patient whose treatment included radiotherapy and nephrectomy. This sequence was found in a woman in her 70s with renal cell carcinoma. The chain is built from TRBV2 and TRBJ1-2, with 8 bases aligning to TRBD1. The CDR3 reads CASSEDRVTGGYTF. The CDR3 region has the DNA TGTGCCAGCAGTGAGGACAGGGTAACGGGGGGCTACACCTTC.